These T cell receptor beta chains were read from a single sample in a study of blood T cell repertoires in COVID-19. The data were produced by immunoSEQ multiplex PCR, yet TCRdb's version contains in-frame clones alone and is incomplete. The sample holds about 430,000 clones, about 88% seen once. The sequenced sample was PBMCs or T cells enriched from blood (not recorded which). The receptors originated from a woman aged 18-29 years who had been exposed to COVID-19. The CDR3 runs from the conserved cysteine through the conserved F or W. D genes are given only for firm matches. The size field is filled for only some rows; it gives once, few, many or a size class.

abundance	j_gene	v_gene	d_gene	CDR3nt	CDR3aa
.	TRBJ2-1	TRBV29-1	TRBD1	TGCAGCGTTGGGGGACAGGGGAACTACAATGAGCAGTTCTTC	CSVGGQGNYNEQFF
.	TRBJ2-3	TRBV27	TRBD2	TGTGCCAGCAGTTTATCGGCTAGCGGGACAGATACGCAGTATTTT	CASSLSASGTDTQYF
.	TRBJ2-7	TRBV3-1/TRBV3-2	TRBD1	TGTGCCAGCAGCCGTGGACAGGGCTACGAGCAGTACTTC	CASSRGQGYEQYF
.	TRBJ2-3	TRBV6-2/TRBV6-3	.	TGTGCCAGCAGTTACCTGGGGGGGGGCCGGGATACGCAGTATTTT	CASSYLGGGRDTQYF
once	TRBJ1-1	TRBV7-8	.	TGTGCCAGCAGCTTTTTTCGGGACACTGAAGCTTTCTTT	CASSFFRDTEAFF
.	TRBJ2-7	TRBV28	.	TGTGCCAGCAGTCGACGTGGGGGGGCTTACGAGCAGTACTTC	CASSRRGGAYEQYF
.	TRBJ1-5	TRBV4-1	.	TGCGCCAGCAGCCAAGTGACAGGCAATCAGCCCCAGCATTTT	CASSQVTGNQPQHF
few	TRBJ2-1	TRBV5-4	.	TGTGCCAGCAGCTGGGGGGTCCACAATGAGCAGTTCTTC	CASSWGVHNEQFF
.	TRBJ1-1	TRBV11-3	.	TGTGCCAGCAGCTCCAAACAGGGGAACACTGAAGCTTTCTTT	CASSSKQGNTEAFF
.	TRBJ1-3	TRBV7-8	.	TGTGCCAGCAGCGTTGGGGGGTCTGGAAACACCATATATTTT	CASSVGGSGNTIYF
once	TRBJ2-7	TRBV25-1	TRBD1	TGTGCCAGCAGCCAGGGGGCTTACGAGCAGTACTTC	CASSQGAYEQYF